The rows below give T cell receptor beta chains drawn from one sample of a study of identical twins. TCRdb reprocessed the 5' RACE reads via MiXCR and lists one record per CDR3 protein. The sample carries 210,000 or so distinct CDR3 sequences, about 7.5% recorded once. The same data also went into a second study, on yellow fever vaccine responses in identical twins.

Sequenced: memory (CD45RO+) T cells sorted from blood. Receptors were obtained from a woman aged 18-29 years in good health. Each CDR3 is given with its conserved first and last residue. A D gene is named only where the DNA matches it firmly. Size tells how often a clone was seen (once, few, many) or the class of an expanded clone, and some rows leave it out.

TRBJ2-7 | TRBD1 | . | TRBV7-2 | TGTGCCAGCAGCTTAGGGGGACAGGGTGGGTACGAGCAGTACTTC | CASSLGGQGGYEQYF
TRBJ1-1 | TRBD1 | . | TRBV7-2 | TGTGCCAGCAGTTTAATAGGGGGCGGGTCCACGGCTTTCTTT | CASSLIGGGSTAFF
TRBJ2-5 | TRBD2 | many | TRBV29-1 | TGCAGCGTTGAATGGGGGGGTGAGACCCAGTACTTC | CSVEWGGETQYF
TRBJ2-7 | . | many | TRBV12-3/TRBV12-4 | TGTGCCAGCAGTTTGTCGCCAGGGGGGTACGAGCAGTACTTC | CASSLSPGGYEQYF
TRBJ2-5 | TRBD1 | . | TRBV7-6 | TGTGCCAGGACAGGGGGTAAAGAGACCCAGTACTTC | CARTGGKETQYF
TRBJ2-1 | TRBD2 | many | TRBV5-1 | TGCGCCAGCAGCGCCCAATCCCTAGCGGGGGGCTACAATGAGCAGTTCTTC | CASSAQSLAGGYNEQFF
TRBJ2-7 | . | many | TRBV7-9 | TGTGCCAGCAGCCTCCAGGCAACCTACGAGCAGTACTTC | CASSLQATYEQYF
TRBJ2-2 | . | once | TRBV4-2 | TGTGCCAGCAGCCAAGGTACGACAGGGAACACCGGGGAGCTGTTTTTT | CASSQGTTGNTGELFF
TRBJ2-1 | TRBD1 | many | TRBV29-1 | TGCAGCGTTGCTGAGACAGGGGGTCTAGATGAGCAGTTCTTC | CSVAETGGLDEQFF
TRBJ2-1 | . | many | TRBV5-1 | TGCGCCAGCAGCTTACTAGGGGGGAAAACGGATGAGCAGTTCTTC | CASSLLGGKTDEQFF
TRBJ2-7 | TRBD1 | many | TRBV28 | TGTGCCAGCAGTTGGCCCCAGACAGGGCTTTCATACGAGCAGTACTTC | CASSWPQTGLSYEQYF
TRBJ1-2 | . | . | TRBV30 | TGTGCCTGGAGTGTTGGGGGGGCGAATGGCTACACCTTC | CAWSVGGANGYTF
TRBJ2-1 | TRBD1 | many | TRBV28 | TGTGCCAGCAGTGCCGGGACAGGCGACTACAATGAGCAGTTCTTC | CASSAGTGDYNEQFF
TRBJ2-7 | . | . | TRBV20-1 | TGCAGTGCTCTTAGAGGGAGAATGGGCACACGCTACGAGCAGTACTTC | CSALRGRMGTRYEQYF
TRBJ2-7 | TRBD1 | many | TRBV12-3/TRBV12-4 | TGTGCCAGCAGGGGGATGACAGGGTCCGAGCAGTACTTC | CASRGMTGSEQYF
TRBJ1-5 | . | many | TRBV15 | TGTGCCACCAGCAGAGATATAGGGTATAGCAATCAGCCCCAGCATTTT | CATSRDIGYSNQPQHF
TRBJ2-7 | . | . | TRBV20-1 | TGCAGTGCTAGCCGAGGGGGTGCAGCCTACGAGCAGTACTTC | CSASRGGAAYEQYF
TRBJ2-3 | . | few | TRBV7-2 | TGTGCCAGCAGCTTACCCTATTCAGATACGCAGTATTTT | CASSLPYSDTQYF
TRBJ2-1 | . | many | TRBV7-8 | TGTGCCAGCAGCCCTAACAGGGACAATGAGCAGTTCTTC | CASSPNRDNEQFF
TRBJ2-7 | . | many | TRBV27 | TGTGCCTCCCAAGGGGGTTACGAGCAGTACTTC | CASQGGYEQYF
TRBJ1-2 | . | few | TRBV7-8 | TGTGCCAGCACTGTCGGCGGGGCGAACTATGGCTACACCTTC | CASTVGGANYGYTF
TRBJ2-1 | TRBD2 | . | TRBV6-2/TRBV6-3 | TGTGCCAGCAGTTACGCGGCGGGAGGTTCCGATGAGCAGTTCTTC | CASSYAAGGSDEQFF
TRBJ1-2 | . | . | TRBV5-1 | TGCGCCAGCAGCTTGACGAGGGGGGGAAGCTATGGCTACACCTTC | CASSLTRGGSYGYTF
TRBJ1-1 | . | few | TRBV20-1 | TGCAGTGCTAGCAGATCAGCGACCGTCGAAGCTTTCTTT | CSASRSATVEAFF
TRBJ2-2 | . | . | TRBV7-9 | TGTGCCAGCAGCCCCCGTAAGAGCGGCGGGGAGCTGTTTTTT | CASSPRKSGGELFF
TRBJ2-7 | TRBD2 | . | TRBV7-2 | TGTGCCAGCAGCTTACTGGGACTAGCGGCCTACGAGCAGTACTTC | CASSLLGLAAYEQYF
TRBJ1-1 | . | few | TRBV9 | TGTGCCAGCAACCCTCAGGTCCAGGGTCCCACTGAAGCTTTCTTT | CASNPQVQGPTEAFF
TRBJ1-5 | . | many | TRBV29-1 | TGCAGCGTTGGAACCGGGCTGAACAATCAGCCCCAGCATTTT | CSVGTGLNNQPQHF
TRBJ2-1 | . | few | TRBV6-5 | TGTGCCAGCGGAGACAGGCACAATGAGCAGTTCTTC | CASGDRHNEQFF
TRBJ2-5 | . | few | TRBV12-3/TRBV12-4 | TGTGCCAGCAGTTTACGACAGTTCCAAGAGACCCAGTACTTC | CASSLRQFQETQYF
TRBJ1-1 | TRBD1 | . | TRBV12-3/TRBV12-4 | TGTGCCAGCAGTTTAGGACAGGGGCCCACTGAAGCTTTCTTT | CASSLGQGPTEAFF
TRBJ2-1 | . | . | TRBV28 | TGTGCCAGCAGTTTATCCCACAATGAGCAGTTCTTC | CASSLSHNEQFF
TRBJ2-4 | TRBD1 | . | TRBV7-2 | TGTGCCAGCAGCCTTCAGGGGGCAGGAGACATTCAGTACTTC | CASSLQGAGDIQYF
TRBJ2-5 | TRBD2 | . | TRBV24-1 | TGTGCCACCAGTGGGACTAGCGGGCCTCAAGAGACCCAGTACTTC | CATSGTSGPQETQYF
TRBJ2-7 | . | many | TRBV2 | TGTGCCAGCAGTTTCCGACTGGGGGAGCAGTACTTC | CASSFRLGEQYF
TRBJ1-5 | TRBD1 | many | TRBV6-1 | TGTGCCAGCAGTGAAAGACAGGGTGTGGGCAATCAGCCCCAGCATTTT | CASSERQGVGNQPQHF
TRBJ1-2 | . | many | TRBV7-9 | TGTGCCAGCAGCTTGGAAGGAAGGTTC | CASSLEGRF
TRBJ2-5 | . | . | TRBV3-1 | TGTGCCAGCAGCCAAGATCAAAGGGATCAAGAGACCCAGTACTTC | CASSQDQRDQETQYF
TRBJ1-5 | . | . | TRBV7-2 | TGTGCCAGCAGCTTAGTCTCGGCACAGGGCAATCAGCCCCAGCATTTT | CASSLVSAQGNQPQHF
TRBJ1-1 | TRBD1 | . | TRBV14 | TGTGCCAGCAGCTCCCGGGACAGGGGAAACGTGAACACTGAAGCTTTCTTT | CASSSRDRGNVNTEAFF
TRBJ1-5 | TRBD1 | few | TRBV4-1 | TGCGCCAGCAGCCAAGATAGAGGGGGCCTTACGAGGAAGCATTTT | CASSQDRGGLTRKHF
TRBJ2-3 | . | many | TRBV6-1 | TGTGCCAGCACACGCTCAGGGTCCCTCACAGATACGCAGTATTTT | CASTRSGSLTDTQYF
TRBJ2-1 | TRBD2 | few | TRBV6-1 | TGTGCCAGCAGTGATCTGACTAGCGGGGCTCCCTACAATGAGCAGTTCTTC | CASSDLTSGAPYNEQFF
TRBJ2-3 | TRBD2 | many | TRBV3-1 | TGTGCCAGCAGCCAATTAGGGAGACTAGCGGGGGGCAATACGCAGTATTTT | CASSQLGRLAGGNTQYF
TRBJ2-1 | TRBD2 | . | TRBV11-2 | TGTGCCAGCAGCTTAGTTCCCCCCGGGACTAGCTTTCCTGAGCAGTTCTTC | CASSLVPPGTSFPEQFF